The 14 T cell receptor beta chains below come from one sample, sequenced in a study of T cell responses to AZD1222 COVID-19 vaccine. Sequenced by immunoSEQ multiplex PCR; TCRdb stores in-frame clones only, minus some. Among 100,000 to 150,000 clones listed, about 88% were seen once. Source: peripheral blood, taken on day 0 of AZD1222 vaccination. The receptors stem from an adult in good health.

This chain links TRBV30 with TRBJ2-3, with 9 bases aligning to TRBD1. The CDR3 is 15 residues long. Germline V gives CDR1 GTSNPN, CDR2 SVGIG (reference sequence). The V and J ends lost 2 bases and 6 bases, in that order; junction bases with no gene match: 9. In DNA, the CDR3 is TGTGCCTGGAGTCGAACCGGGACAGGGAGGGATACGCAGTATTTT. Its protein is CAWSRTGTGRDTQYF.

The genes are TRBV24-1 and TRBJ2-3, with TRBD2 as a possible D gene (6 bases). CDR3 length: 14 residues. Germline CDR1 reads KGHDR; CDR2 reads SFDVKD. V was trimmed by 5 bases and J by 2 bases, leaving 10 bases between them. In DNA form, the CDR3 reads TGTGCCACCAGTGCGGCGGGGTCCACAGATACGCAGTATTTT. This translates into CATSAAGSTDTQYF.

The rearrangement joins TRBV27 to TRBJ2-5; TRBD1 aligns across 7 bases. Trimming removed 8 bases from V and 0 bases from J; junction bases left unmatched: 6. CDR3 size: 14 residues. Germline lookup yields CDR1 MNHEY and CDR2 SMNVEV (reference sequence). The CDR3 sequence: CASSQGTDQETQYF. CDR3 nucleotides: TGTGCCAGCTCGCAGGGGACAGACCAAGAGACCCAGTACTTC.

CDR3 sequence reads: CAWARGGNSETQYF. CDR3 in DNA: TGTGCCTGGGCCCGCGGGGGGAACTCGGAGACCCAGTACTTC. The V gene is TRBV30, the J gene TRBJ2-5; 8 bases fit TRBD2. V dropped 5 bases and J dropped 5; count of bases not matched to a gene: 10. The CDR3 loop spans 14 amino acids. Germline V gene sequence: CDR1 GTSNPN, CDR2 SVGIG (reference sequence).

DNA for the CDR3: TGTGCCAGCAGCCCCTGGACTAGCGGGAGGACCACCGGCGGGTCGCAGTTCTTC. Translation gives CASSPWTSGRTTGGSQFF. The rearrangement uses TRBV5-8 and TRBJ2-1, with TRBD2 matching 14 bases. Germline V gene lookup returns CDR1 SGHTS and CDR2 YDEGEE. The CDR3 length is 18 residues. The ends lost 4 bases at V and 12 bases at J; junction bases unmatched: 18.

This CDR3 reads CAWSVLIGPTEKLFF. Written as DNA, the CDR3 is TGTGCCTGGAGCGTCCTCATAGGACCTACTGAAAAACTGTTTTTT. The J gene is TRBJ1-4, the V gene TRBV30; D is undetermined. V was cut by 3 bases and J by 7 bases, with 18 bases left in between. This CDR3 has 15 residues. Germline assignment: CDR1 GTSNPN and CDR2 SVGIG (reference sequence).

This CDR3 reads CAEGGSGELFF. The CDR3 DNA reads as TGTGCGGAGGGTGGGTCCGGGGAGCTGTTTTTT. The chain couples TRBV2 to TRBJ2-2; TRBD2 is a possible D gene (6 bases). This CDR3 spans 11 amino acids. Germline CDR1 SNHLY, CDR2 FYNNEI. The full variable domain, in which reference TRBV2 and TRBJ2-2 provide the parts outside the CDR3, is EPEVTQTPSHQVTQMGQEVILRCVPISNHLYFYWYRQILGQKVEFLVSFYNNEISEKSEIFDDQFSVERPDGSNFTLKIRSTKLEDSAMYFCAEGGSGELFFGEGSRLTVL.

The chain has TRBV2 and TRBJ2-4; 7 nucleotides line up with TRBD1. This CDR3 has 11 amino acids. V was clipped by 7 bases and J by 11 bases; unmatched bases: 5. CDR1 SNHLY and CDR2 FYNNEI come from the germline V gene. CDR3 nucleotide sequence: TGTGCCAGCAAAAGGGACAGAGTTCAGTACTTC. It yields the protein CASKRDRVQYF. The full variable domain, in which reference TRBV2 and TRBJ2-4 provide the parts outside the CDR3, is EPEVTQTPSHQVTQMGQEVILRCVPISNHLYFYWYRQILGQKVEFLVSFYNNEISEKSEIFDDQFSVERPDGSNFTLKIRSTKLEDSAMYFCASKRDRVQYFGAGTRLSVL.

The chain is built from TRBV18 and TRBJ1-1; D might be TRBD1 (5 bases). This CDR3 is built from 15 residues. Per germline, CDR1 KGHSH and CDR2 LQKENI. V dropped 3 bases and J dropped 0 bases, with 11 bases sitting between them. The CDR3 DNA reads as TGTGCCAGCTCACCTTTACGGGGCATGAACACTGAAGCTTTCTTT. This translates into CASSPLRGMNTEAFF. The variable domain in full, completed from reference TRBV18 and TRBJ1-1, reads NAGVMQNPRHLVRRRGQEARLRCSPMKGHSHVYWYRQLPEEGLKFMVYLQKENIIDESGMPKERFSAEFPKEGPSILRIQQVVRGDSAAYFCASSPLRGMNTEAFFGQGTRLTVV.

The chain is built from TRBV5-1 and TRBJ2-3, with a weak D call TRBD1 (6 bases). CDR3 length equals 15 residues. V lost 4 bases and J 3 bases, leaving 15 bases between the germline ends. The germline gives CDR1 SGHRS, CDR2 YFSETQ. CDR3 DNA: TGCGCCAGCAGCCCACAGGGAGTTGGGACAGATACGCAGTATTTT. Translation gives CASSPQGVGTDTQYF.

This chain links TRBV3-1 (or the pseudogene TRBV3-2) with TRBJ1-2; perhaps TRBD1 as D (6 bases). The ends were cut back, 4 bases at V and 8 bases at J, with 14 bases in the middle. The CDR3 is 13 amino acids. Germline lookup yields CDR1 LGHDT and CDR2 YNNKEL (reference sequence). The DNA of the CDR3 is TGTGCCAGCAGCCTGATGGGGGCGAGGGGCTACACCTTC. Its protein product is CASSLMGARGYTF.

The V gene is TRBV12-5, the J gene TRBJ2-1; D uncertain. Trimming shortened V by 0 bases and J by 7 bases, and 4 bases separated the two germline ends. The CDR3 is made up of 12 amino acids. Germline loops: CDR1 LGHNT, CDR2 FRNRAP. CDR3 nucleotides: TGTGCTAGTGGTTTGGTTTCTAATGAGCAGTTCTTC. Protein sequence: CASGLVSNEQFF. The full variable domain, completed using reference TRBV12-5 and TRBJ2-1, is DARVTQTPRHKVTEMGQEVTMRCQPILGHNTVFWYRQTMMQGLELLAYFRNRAPLDDSGMPKDRFSAEMPDATLATLKIQPSEPRDSAVYFCASGLVSNEQFFGPGTRLTVL.

The chain is built from TRBV9 and TRBJ1-6; 9 bases match TRBD1. The V gene's germline CDR1 is SGDLS and CDR2 YYNGEE. CDR3 length equals 14 residues. The V and J ends lost 3 bases and 10 bases, in that order; junction bases with no gene match: 5. The CDR3 bases are TGTGCCAGCAGCGCGGCGACAGGGGGGTCACCCCTCCACTTT. Encoded protein: CASSAATGGSPLHF.

Comment on this clone: One end of the junction varies from germline; a read error may be responsible. The chain joins TRBV24-1 to TRBJ1-1; D uncertain. This CDR3 has 12 amino acids. CDR1 KGHDR and CDR2 SFDVKD come from the germline V gene. The CDR3 is CATSDLNIEAFF. The CDR3 DNA reads TGTGCCACCAGTGATTTGAACATTGAAGCTTTCTTT.